Listed here is a single T cell receptor (beta chain). The antigen remains unidentified. The donors were members of the approximately 120-subject validation cohort (separate from the approximately 670-subject first cohort). The V gene end was trimmed by 7 bases and the J gene end by 5 bases; junction bases not matched to a gene: 5. The CDR3 is 15 amino acids. CDR1 LNHDA and CDR2 SQIVND come from the germline V gene (reference sequence). The data derive from a study of cytomegalovirus exposure and HLA in healthy donors. Study-level points and caveats: High specificity and sensitivity for cytomegalovirus status were reported for the classifier. The study flagged some 170 TCR beta chains as cytomegalovirus-associated.

Profiling relied on immunoSEQ multiplex PCR, and the TCRdb table lists in-frame clones only, not all of them. The sample includes about 160,000 clones, over 85% of them seen just once. The V call is TRBV19, the J call TRBJ2-2; 12 positions agree with TRBD2. This receptor was identified in a woman aged 18-29 years in good health and CMV-seropositive. The source material was PBMCs. The CDR3 spells CASIRTSGTTGELFF. CDR3 DNA sequence: TGTGCCAGTATCCGGACTAGCGGGACGACCGGGGAGCTGTTTTTT.